The 8 T cell receptor beta chains in this list originate from one sample, sequenced in a study of T cells in Graves' hyperthyroidism and ophthalmopathy. Researchers took RNA transcripts and amplified the TCR beta CDR3 regions from them. HTBI primers drove first-round RT-PCR of the TCR CDR3. TCRdb reprocessed the multiplex PCR reads with MiXCR, giving one entry per CDR3 protein. The sample lists 730,000 or so distinct CDR3 sequences; under 20% were seen once. Material for sequencing was blood. These receptors were obtained from a woman aged 50 to 60 with Graves' hyperthyroidism that later progressed to Graves' ophthalmopathy.

In this sample, this clonotype turned up many times. V usage is TRBV6-1 and J usage is TRBJ2-1; no firm D call. CDR1 is MNHNS and CDR2 is SASEGT in the germline V gene. The CDR3 runs 13 residues. Trimming removed 5 bases from V and 6 bases from J, with 11 bases in between. CDR3 nucleotide sequence: TGTGCCAGCAGTCCGCATGGATCCAATGAGCAGTTCTTC. This encodes CASSPHGSNEQFF.

The chain uses TRBV7-9 and TRBJ1-4; no reliable D call. The CDR3 is made up of 13 amino acids. Germline CDR1 reads SEHNR; CDR2 reads FQNEAQ (reference sequence). The ends were cut back, 2 bases at V and 6 bases at J, with 7 bases in the middle. CDR3 nucleotides: TGTGCCAGCAGCTTACAGCTACATGAAAAACTGTTTTTT. Encoded protein: CASSLQLHEKLFF.

This clonotype has more than one count but fewer than ten. The genes are TRBV13 and TRBJ2-5; 7 nucleotides align to TRBD2. V dropped 1 base and J dropped 5; count of bases not matched to a gene: 4. This CDR3 has 14 amino acids. Per the germline V gene, CDR1 is PRHDT and CDR2 is FYEKMQ (reference sequence). CDR3 region: CASSLDRGVETQYF. The CDR3 DNA reads as TGTGCCAGCAGCTTAGACCGGGGGGTGGAGACCCAGTACTTC.

This clonotype was detected many times. The genes are TRBV11-2 and TRBJ2-5, with 8 bases matching TRBD2. This CDR3 region has 16 residues. Germline lookup yields CDR1 SGHAT and CDR2 FQNNGV. Trimming cost V 5 bases and J 5 bases; bases outside gene matches: 13. CDR3 coding DNA: TGTGCCAGCAGCGCGGGGGGAGGGGGGCGATCGGAGACCCAGTACTTC. As protein: CASSAGGGGRSETQYF.

V and J are TRBV20-1 and TRBJ2-5; 11 bases are a match to TRBD2. Germline assignment: CDR1 DFQATT and CDR2 SNEGSKA (reference sequence). The CDR3 contains 13 residues. Trimming removed 6 bases from V and 7 bases from J; junction bases left unmatched: 7. CDR3 nucleotides: TGCAGTGCGAGCGGGACTAGCGGTTGGACCCAGTACTTC. Encoded protein: CSASGTSGWTQYF.

The chain employs TRBV7-8 and TRBJ2-2; TRBD2 agrees at 7 bases. Per the germline V gene, CDR1 is SGHVS and CDR2 is FQNEAQ. CDR3 length equals 13 residues. J was trimmed by 5 bases and V by 10 bases; bases with no gene match: 7. CDR3: CATGRGRTGELFF. The CDR3 DNA is TGTGCCACGGGGAGGGGTCGGACCGGGGAGCTGTTTTTT.

The chain employs TRBV7-6 and TRBJ2-2; the match to TRBD1 covers 7 bases. V lost 4 bases to trimming and J lost 8 bases; unmatched junction nucleotides: 10. The CDR3 has 15 amino acids. The germline V gene encodes CDR1 SGHVS and CDR2 FNYEAQ. The CDR3 sequence: CASSSRQGSGGELFF. In DNA, the CDR3 is TGTGCCAGCAGCTCCCGACAGGGTTCAGGTGGGGAGCTGTTTTTT. The full variable domain, its missing parts supplied by reference TRBV7-6 and TRBJ2-2, is GAGVSQSPRYKVTKRGQDVALRCDPISGHVSLYWYRQALGQGPEFLTYFNYEAQQDKSGLPNDRFSAERPEGSISTLTIQRTEQRDSAMYRCASSSRQGSGGELFFGEGSRLTVL.

The chain recombines TRBV5-1 with TRBJ1-1, with 7 bases lining up with TRBD1. Germline values: CDR1 SGHRS, CDR2 YFSETQ. This CDR3 spans 15 amino acids. Germline trimming cut 3 bases from V and 1 base from J; bases unmatched to any gene: 6. CDR3 loop: CASSSDRTGNTEAFF. CDR3 in DNA: TGCGCCAGCAGCTCGGATCGGACAGGGAACACTGAAGCTTTCTTT.